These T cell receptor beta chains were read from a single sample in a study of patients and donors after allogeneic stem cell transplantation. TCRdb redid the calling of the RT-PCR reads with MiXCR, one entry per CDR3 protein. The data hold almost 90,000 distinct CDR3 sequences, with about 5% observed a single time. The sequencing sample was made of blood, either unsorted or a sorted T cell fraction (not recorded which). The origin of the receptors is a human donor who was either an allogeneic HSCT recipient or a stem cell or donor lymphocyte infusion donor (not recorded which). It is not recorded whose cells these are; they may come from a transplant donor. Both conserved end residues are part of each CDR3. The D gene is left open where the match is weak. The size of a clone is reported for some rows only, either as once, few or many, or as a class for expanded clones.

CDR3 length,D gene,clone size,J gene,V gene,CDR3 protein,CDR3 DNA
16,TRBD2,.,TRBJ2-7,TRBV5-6,CASSSLFGSGVREQYF,TGTGCCAGCAGCTCACTTTTTGGTAGCGGGGTTCGGGAGCAGTACTTC
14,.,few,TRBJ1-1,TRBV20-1,CSARKGTLNTEAFF,TGCAGTGCTAGAAAAGGGACACTGAACACTGAAGCTTTCTTT
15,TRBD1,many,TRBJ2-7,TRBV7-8,CASSPYRGPPYEQYF,TGTGCCAGCAGCCCCTACAGGGGTCCCCCCTACGAGCAGTACTTC
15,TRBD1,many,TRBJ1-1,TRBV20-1,CSARALDRENTEAFF,TGCAGTGCTAGAGCTCTGGACAGGGAGAACACTGAAGCTTTCTTT
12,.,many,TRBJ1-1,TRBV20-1,CSASGTTGGAFF,TGCAGTGCTTCCGGGACAACTGGGGGGGCTTTCTTT
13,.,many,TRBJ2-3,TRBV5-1,CASSSQGTDTQYF,TGCGCCAGCAGCTCACAGGGCACAGATACGCAGTATTTT
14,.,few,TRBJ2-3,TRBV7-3,CASSFAGGGDTQYF,TGTGCCAGCAGCTTCGCAGGCGGCGGGGATACGCAGTATTTT
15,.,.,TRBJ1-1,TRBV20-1,CSARGISQGIGEAFF,TGCAGTGCTAGAGGAATCTCACAGGGTATCGGTGAAGCTTTCTTT
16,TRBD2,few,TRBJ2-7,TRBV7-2,CASSLVAGVAGGEQYF,TGTGCCAGCAGCTTAGTAGCGGGAGTTGCAGGGGGTGAGCAGTACTTC
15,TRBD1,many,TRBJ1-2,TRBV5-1,CASSSTGDTHYGYTF,TGCGCCAGCAGCTCAACAGGGGACACCCACTATGGCTACACCTTC
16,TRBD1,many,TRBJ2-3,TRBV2,CASSDETGGIMDTQYF,TGTGCCAGCAGTGATGAGACAGGGGGTATTATGGATACGCAGTATTTT
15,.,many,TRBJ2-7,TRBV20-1,CSARDRGLYSNEQYF,TGCAGTGCTAGAGATCGAGGCCTATATAGTAACGAGCAGTACTTC
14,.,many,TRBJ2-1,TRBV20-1,CSAEGPQNVDEQFF,TGCAGTGCTGAGGGACCACAAAATGTCGATGAGCAGTTCTTC
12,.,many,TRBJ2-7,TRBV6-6,CASSSLGNEQYF,TGTGCCAGCAGTTCCCTCGGGAACGAGCAGTACTTC
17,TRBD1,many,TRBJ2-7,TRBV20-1,CSARDSFFGTGEEEQYF,TGCAGTGCTAGAGATTCTTTCTTTGGGACAGGGGAGGAAGAGCAGTACTTC
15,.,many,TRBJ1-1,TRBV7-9,CASSLGRRSRTEAFF,TGTGCCAGCAGCTTAGGGCGACGCTCTAGGACTGAAGCTTTCTTT
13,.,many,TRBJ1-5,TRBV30,CAWSWGYNQPQHF,TGTGCCTGGAGTTGGGGGTACAATCAGCCCCAGCATTTT
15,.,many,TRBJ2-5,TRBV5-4,CASSLEFGESETQYF,TGTGCCAGCAGCTTGGAATTCGGGGAGTCGGAGACCCAGTACTTC